The sample holds a few counts of the clone carrying this TCR beta chain. The antigen remains undetermined. This specimen belongs to a study of T cell repertoires in cytomegalovirus infection. Findings and limits, study-wide: HLA-C-restricted, CMV-specific TCR beta clonotypes were dominant ex vivo. The study identified carriers of CMV plus the relevant HLA from cumulative public TCR beta family frequency.

TCRdb reprocessed the reads via MiXCR and lists one record per CDR3 protein. This sample has some 440,000 distinct CDR3 sequences, with approximately 30% found just once. The ends were cut back, 2 bases at V and 6 bases at J, with 9 bases in the middle. The germline gives CDR1 MNHNY, CDR2 SVGAGI (reference sequence). The CDR3 totals 13 residues. The specimen sequenced was PBMCs. The chain has TRBV6-6 and TRBJ2-3; no reliable D call. This TCR was recovered from a human donor in good health (CMV status not recorded). Some clones in this sample may be carry-over from other donors' samples. The CDR3 DNA sequence: TGTGCCAGCAGTTACACGGGTCGGGATACGCAGTATTTT. Translation: CASSYTGRDTQYF.